The rows below give T cell receptor beta chains drawn from one sample of a study of blood T cell repertoires in COVID-19. The method was immunoSEQ multiplex PCR; TCRdb's version includes in-frame clones alone and lacks a portion of them. The data show hundreds of thousands of clones, with 84% seen just once and roughly 21% held by the top ten. What was sequenced was peripheral blood. All receptors derive from a man younger than 45 with active or convalescent COVID-19. CDR3s include the opening cysteine and the closing phenylalanine or tryptophan. A D gene is named only where the DNA matches it firmly. Clone size is not always given. Where it is, it says once, few, many or a class for expanded clones.

D gene	V gene	clone size	J gene	CDR3 DNA	CDR3 protein
TRBD1	TRBV30	-	TRBJ1-2	TGTGCCTGGAGTAATCCGGGACAGGGCGGGGGCTACACCTTC	CAWSNPGQGGGYTF
-	TRBV7-9	-	TRBJ1-1	TGTGCCAGCAGCTACGGGGAGGATAATGAAGCTTTCTTT	CASSYGEDNEAFF
TRBD1	TRBV18	-	TRBJ1-1	TGTGCCAGCTCACCACAAGACAGGGGGGTCACTGAAGCTTTCTTT	CASSPQDRGVTEAFF
-	TRBV6-5	-	TRBJ2-1	TGTGCCAGCAGGAGGGATAGCGGCAACAATGAGCAGTTCTTC	CASRRDSGNNEQFF
-	TRBV12-3/TRBV12-4	-	TRBJ2-7	TGTGCCAGCGGAGAGGGATCCTACGAGCAGTACTTC	CASGEGSYEQYF
-	TRBV18	once	TRBJ1-3	TGTGCCAGCTCAGAAGGGGCAGGGTCTGGAAACACCATATATTTT	CASSEGAGSGNTIYF
-	TRBV11-2	-	TRBJ1-6	TGTGCCAGCAGCTTAGCGGCGACAGCCTATAATTCACCCCTCCACTTT	CASSLAATAYNSPLHF
-	TRBV7-2	once	TRBJ2-5	TGTGCCAGCAACTTGATGAGGGCGGAACAGACCCAGTACTTC	CASNLMRAEQTQYF
-	TRBV7-2	-	TRBJ1-1	TGTGCCAGCAGCTTAGGTGGACAGAGGTCTGAAGCTTTCTTT	CASSLGGQRSEAFF
-	TRBV3-1/TRBV3-2	-	TRBJ2-7	TGTGCCAGCAGCCATTTCCCCCTCGGGGACACCTCCGAGCAGTACTTC	CASSHFPLGDTSEQYF
-	TRBV7-8	-	TRBJ1-2	TGTGCCAGCAGCGTCCCGGGACAATTGTTCTATGGCTACACCTTC	CASSVPGQLFYGYTF
TRBD1	TRBV5-6	-	TRBJ1-1	TGTGCCAGCAGCTTGGAAAACAGGGGGAACACTGAAGCTTTCTTT	CASSLENRGNTEAFF
-	TRBV7-9	-	TRBJ1-2	TGTGCCAGCAGAAGACAGGAGAACTATGGCTACACCTTC	CASRRQENYGYTF
TRBD2	TRBV11-3	-	TRBJ2-1	TGTGCCAGCAGGCTAAGCGGGAGGCCGGGGGATGAGCAGTTCTTC	CASRLSGRPGDEQFF
-	TRBV28	-	TRBJ1-1	TGTGCCAGCAGTTCTCGGAACACTGAAGCTTTCTTT	CASSSRNTEAFF
TRBD2	TRBV7-9	once	TRBJ2-7	TGTGCCGTATCCGGGACTAGTTACTACGAGCAGTACTTC	CAVSGTSYYEQYF
-	TRBV28	-	TRBJ1-1	TGTGCCAGCAGTCCTATCCGGGGGGGATCCGACACTGAAGCTTTCTTT	CASSPIRGGSDTEAFF
-	TRBV20-1	few	TRBJ1-4	TGCAGTGCTAGTCGCGCGGGGGATAATGAAAAACTGTTTTTT	CSASRAGDNEKLFF
TRBD2	TRBV6-6	medium-sized	TRBJ2-2	TGTGCCAGCAGTTACTCGAGCGGGGGGAACGGGGAGCTGTTTTTT	CASSYSSGGNGELFF
TRBD2	TRBV11-2	-	TRBJ2-5	TGTGCCAGCAGCTTTTCGAAAACCCTAGCGGGAGGGGTAGAGACCCAGTACTTC	CASSFSKTLAGGVETQYF